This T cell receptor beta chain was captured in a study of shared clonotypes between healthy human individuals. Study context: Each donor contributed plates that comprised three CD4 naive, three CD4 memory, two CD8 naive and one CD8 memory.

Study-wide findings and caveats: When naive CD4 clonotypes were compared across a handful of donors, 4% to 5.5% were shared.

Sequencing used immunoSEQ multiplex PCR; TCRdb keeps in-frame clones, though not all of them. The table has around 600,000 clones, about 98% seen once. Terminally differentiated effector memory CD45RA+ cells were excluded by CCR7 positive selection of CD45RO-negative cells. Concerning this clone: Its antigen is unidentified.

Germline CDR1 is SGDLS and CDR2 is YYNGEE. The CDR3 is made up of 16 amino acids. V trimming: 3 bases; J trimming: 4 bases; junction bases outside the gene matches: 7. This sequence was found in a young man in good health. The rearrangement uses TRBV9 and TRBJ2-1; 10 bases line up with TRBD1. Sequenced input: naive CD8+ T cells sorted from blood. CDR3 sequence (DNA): TGTGCCAGCAGCGGCCCCCGGGACAGGGGTTACAATGAGCAGTTCTTC. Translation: CASSGPRDRGYNEQFF.